These 6 T cell receptor beta chains share one sample of origin, sequenced in a study of T cell responses to AZD1222 COVID-19 vaccine. Measured with immunoSEQ multiplex PCR; TCRdb has only the in-frame clones, and not every one. The top ten hold 4.4% of the sample, which has about 130,000 clones, about 85% seen once. This sample comprised peripheral blood, obtained on day 0 of AZD1222 vaccination. These receptors were obtained from an adult in good health.

The chain has TRBV6-5 and TRBJ1-1; D is possibly TRBD1 (6 bases). Trimming cost V 8 bases and J 0 bases, with 10 bases left between them. Germline V gives CDR1 MNHEY, CDR2 SVGAGI. The CDR3 covers 13 residues. For the CDR3, the DNA is TGTGCCAGCTCTTCAGGGGTGAACACTGAAGCTTTCTTT. It encodes CASSSGVNTEAFF.

This chain uses TRBV19 with TRBJ2-5; D may be TRBD2 (5 bases). The CDR3 length is 13 residues. Germline V gives CDR1 LNHDA, CDR2 SQIVND (reference sequence). V was pared by 3 bases and J by 5 bases, with 10 bases between. The CDR3 nucleotides read TGTGCCAGTAGTATTCTAGCATGGGAGACCCAGTACTTC. Residues: CASSILAWETQYF.

The chain employs TRBV2 and TRBJ2-3, with 9 nucleotides matching TRBD2. Trimming took 7 bases from V and 0 from J; bases not matched to a gene: 2. In germline, CDR1 is SNHLY, CDR2 FYNNEI. The CDR3 length is 14 residues. CDR3 DNA: TGTGCCAGCATTCTAGCGGGGAGCACAGATACGCAGTATTTT. This codes for CASILAGSTDTQYF. The whole variable domain, remainder taken from reference TRBV2 and TRBJ2-3, is EPEVTQTPSHQVTQMGQEVILRCVPISNHLYFYWYRQILGQKVEFLVSFYNNEISEKSEIFDDQFSVERPDGSNFTLKIRSTKLEDSAMYFCASILAGSTDTQYFGPGTRLTVL.

The V call is TRBV5-6, the J call TRBJ1-5, with D unresolved. CDR3 size: 16 residues. The V end was cut by 3 bases, the J end by 4 bases, with 17 bases between. Germline CDR1 is SGHDT and CDR2 is YYEEEE. The CDR3 sequence: CASSSTRGLGNQPQHF. CDR3 nucleotide sequence: TGTGCCAGCAGCTCTACTCGCGGGCTGGGGAATCAGCCCCAGCATTTT.

The CDR3 bases are TGCGCCAGCAGCCAAGTCCTTAGGACAGGGACATCATCAGGAGAAAAACTGTTTTTT. Protein product: CASSQVLRTGTSSGEKLFF. V and J are TRBV4-1 and TRBJ1-4, with 8 nucleotides matching TRBD1. Trimming removed 1 base from V and 8 bases from J; junction bases left unmatched: 18. This CDR3 has 19 amino acids. The germline CDR1 and CDR2 sequences are MGHRA and YSYEKL.

This clone appeared a single time. V is TRBV19 and J is TRBJ1-1; D is possibly TRBD1 (6 bases). The CDR3 is 14 residues long. The germline V gene has CDR1 LNHDA and CDR2 SQIVND (reference sequence). The V gene lost 4 bases and the J gene lost 0 bases, with 9 bases spanning the gap. The CDR3 protein is CASSTTGMNTEAFF. The CDR3, as DNA: TGTGCCAGTAGTACGACAGGAATGAACACTGAAGCTTTCTTT.